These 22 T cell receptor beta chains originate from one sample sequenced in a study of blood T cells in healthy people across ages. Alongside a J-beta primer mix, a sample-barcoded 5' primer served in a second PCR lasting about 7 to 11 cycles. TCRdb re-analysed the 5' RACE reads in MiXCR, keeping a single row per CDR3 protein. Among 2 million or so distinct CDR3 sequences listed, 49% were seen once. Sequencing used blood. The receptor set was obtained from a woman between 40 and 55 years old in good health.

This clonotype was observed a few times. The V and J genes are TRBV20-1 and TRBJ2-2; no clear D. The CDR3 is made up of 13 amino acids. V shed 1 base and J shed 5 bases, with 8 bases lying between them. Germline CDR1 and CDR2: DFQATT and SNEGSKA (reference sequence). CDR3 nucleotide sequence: TGCAGTGCTAGAGCTACTATGACCGGGGAGCTGTTTTTT. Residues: CSARATMTGELFF.

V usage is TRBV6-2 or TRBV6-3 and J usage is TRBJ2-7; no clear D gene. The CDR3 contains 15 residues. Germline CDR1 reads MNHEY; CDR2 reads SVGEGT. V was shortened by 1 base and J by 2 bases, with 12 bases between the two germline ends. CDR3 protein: CASSYCSDKTYEQYF. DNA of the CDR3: TGTGCCAGCAGTTACTGTTCCGACAAGACCTACGAGCAGTACTTC.

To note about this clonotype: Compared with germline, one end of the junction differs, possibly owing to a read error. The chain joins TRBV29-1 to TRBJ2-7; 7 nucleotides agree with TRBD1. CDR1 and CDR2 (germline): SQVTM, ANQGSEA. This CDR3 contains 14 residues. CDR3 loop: CSVEVGTVNYEQYF. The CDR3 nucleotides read TGCAGCGTCGAAGTCGGGACAGTGAACTACGAGCAGTACTTC.

The CDR3, as DNA: TGTGCCAGCAGCCAAGGGGCAAGCGGGGGTATATACGAGCAGTACTTC. Encoded protein: CASSQGASGGIYEQYF. The V call is TRBV14, the J call TRBJ2-7; 8 nucleotides match TRBD2. This CDR3 is built from 16 residues. Per the germline V gene, CDR1 is SGHDN and CDR2 is FVKESK. The V gene end was trimmed by 1 base and the J gene end by 4 bases; junction bases not matched to a gene: 9.

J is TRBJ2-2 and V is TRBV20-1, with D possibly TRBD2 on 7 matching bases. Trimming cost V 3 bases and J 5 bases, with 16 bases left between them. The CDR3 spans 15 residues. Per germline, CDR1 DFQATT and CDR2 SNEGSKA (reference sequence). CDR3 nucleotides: TGCAGTGCTAGGAGCGCGGGGGCCCCTACCGGGGAGCTGTTTTTT. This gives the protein CSARSAGAPTGELFF.

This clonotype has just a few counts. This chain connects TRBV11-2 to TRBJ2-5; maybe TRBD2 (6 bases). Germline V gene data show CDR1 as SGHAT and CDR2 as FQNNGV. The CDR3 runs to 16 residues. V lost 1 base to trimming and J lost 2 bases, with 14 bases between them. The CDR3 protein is CASSLVAGSGQETQYF. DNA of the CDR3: TGTGCCAGCAGCTTAGTCGCGGGATCGGGACAAGAGACCCAGTACTTC.

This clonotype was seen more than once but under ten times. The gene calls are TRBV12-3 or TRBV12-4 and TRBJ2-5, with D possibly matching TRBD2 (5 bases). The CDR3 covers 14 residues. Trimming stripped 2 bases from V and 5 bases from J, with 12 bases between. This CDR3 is CASSLLSGVETQYF. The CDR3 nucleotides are TGTGCCAGCAGTTTACTATCCGGGGTGGAGACCCAGTACTTC.

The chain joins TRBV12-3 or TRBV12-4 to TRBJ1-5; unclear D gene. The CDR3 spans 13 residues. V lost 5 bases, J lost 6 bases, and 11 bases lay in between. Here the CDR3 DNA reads TGTGCCAGCAGTGTCAGGTGTGGTCAGCCCCAGCATTTT. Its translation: CASSVRCGQPQHF.

In nucleotides, the CDR3 is TGCGCCAGCAGTGACCAGCTTCTCTACGAGCAGTACTTC. Its protein is CASSDQLLYEQYF. The chain has TRBV10-1 and TRBJ2-7; no firm D call. V shed 3 bases and J shed 3 bases, with 9 bases lying between them. The CDR3 is made up of 13 amino acids. Germline V gives CDR1 WNHNN, CDR2 SYGVQD (reference sequence).

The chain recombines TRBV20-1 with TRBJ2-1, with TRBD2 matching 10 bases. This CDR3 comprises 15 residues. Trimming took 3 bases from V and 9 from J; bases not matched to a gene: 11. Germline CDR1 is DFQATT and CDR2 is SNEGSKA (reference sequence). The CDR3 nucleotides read TGCAGTGCTAGGGTTCCCGGGACTAGCGATACTGAGCAGTTCTTC. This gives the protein CSARVPGTSDTEQFF.

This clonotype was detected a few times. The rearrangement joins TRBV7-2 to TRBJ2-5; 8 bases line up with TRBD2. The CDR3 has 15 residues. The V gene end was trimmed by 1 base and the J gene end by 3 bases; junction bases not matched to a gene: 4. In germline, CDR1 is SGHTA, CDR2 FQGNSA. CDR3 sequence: CASSLGGSGEETQYF. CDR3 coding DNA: TGTGCCAGCAGCTTAGGGGGTAGCGGGGAAGAGACCCAGTACTTC.

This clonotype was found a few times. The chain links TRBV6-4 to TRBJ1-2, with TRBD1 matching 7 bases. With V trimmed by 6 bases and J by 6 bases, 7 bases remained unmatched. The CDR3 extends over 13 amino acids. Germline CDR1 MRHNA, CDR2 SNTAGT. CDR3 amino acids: CASRPTGAHGYTF. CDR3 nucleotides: TGTGCCAGCAGGCCTACAGGGGCCCATGGCTACACCTTC.

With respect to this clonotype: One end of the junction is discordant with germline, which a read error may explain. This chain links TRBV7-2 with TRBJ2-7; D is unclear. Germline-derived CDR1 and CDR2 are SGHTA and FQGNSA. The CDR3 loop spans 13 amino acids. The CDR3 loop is CANSFDTTGEQYF. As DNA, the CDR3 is TGTGCCAACAGCTTCGATACTACCGGGGAGCAGTACTTC.

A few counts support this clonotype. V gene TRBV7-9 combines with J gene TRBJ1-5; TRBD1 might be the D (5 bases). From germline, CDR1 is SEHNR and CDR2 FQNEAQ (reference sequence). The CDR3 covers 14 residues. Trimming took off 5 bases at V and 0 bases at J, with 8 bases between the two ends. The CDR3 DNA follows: TGTGCCAGCAGCAAGGGGTATAGCAATCAGCCCCAGCATTTT. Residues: CASSKGYSNQPQHF.

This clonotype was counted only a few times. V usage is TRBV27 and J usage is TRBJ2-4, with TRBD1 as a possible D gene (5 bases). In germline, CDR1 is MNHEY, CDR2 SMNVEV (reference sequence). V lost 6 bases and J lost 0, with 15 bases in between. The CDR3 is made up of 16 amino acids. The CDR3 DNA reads TGTGCCAGCAGCCGTATTACAGGTGTAGCCAAAAACATTCAGTACTTC. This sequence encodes CASSRITGVAKNIQYF.

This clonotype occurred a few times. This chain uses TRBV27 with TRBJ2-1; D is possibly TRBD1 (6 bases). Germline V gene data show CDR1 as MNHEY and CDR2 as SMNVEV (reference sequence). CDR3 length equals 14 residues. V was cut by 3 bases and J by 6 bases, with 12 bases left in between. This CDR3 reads CASSLLDRPNEQFF. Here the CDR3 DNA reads TGTGCCAGCAGTTTGTTGGACAGACCCAATGAGCAGTTCTTC.

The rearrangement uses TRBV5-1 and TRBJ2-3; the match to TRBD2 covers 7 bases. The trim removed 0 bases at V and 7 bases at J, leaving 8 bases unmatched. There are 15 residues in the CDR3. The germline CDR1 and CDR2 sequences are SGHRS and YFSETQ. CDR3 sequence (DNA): TGCGCCAGCAGCTTGGTAGGGACTATGTTAAATACGCAGTATTTT. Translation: CASSLVGTMLNTQYF.

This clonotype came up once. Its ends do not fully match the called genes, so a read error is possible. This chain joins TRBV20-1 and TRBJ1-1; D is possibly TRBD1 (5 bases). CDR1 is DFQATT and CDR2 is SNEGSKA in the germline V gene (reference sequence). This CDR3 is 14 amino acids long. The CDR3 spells CSAREGVENTEAFF. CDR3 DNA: TGCAGTGCTAGAGAGGGGGTTGAGAACACCGAAGCTTTCTTT.

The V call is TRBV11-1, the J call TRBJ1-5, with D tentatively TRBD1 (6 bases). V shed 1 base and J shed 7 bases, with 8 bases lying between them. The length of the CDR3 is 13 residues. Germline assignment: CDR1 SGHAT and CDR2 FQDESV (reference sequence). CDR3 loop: CASSLGQEQPQHF. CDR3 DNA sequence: TGTGCCAGCAGCTTAGGACAGGAACAGCCCCAGCATTTT.

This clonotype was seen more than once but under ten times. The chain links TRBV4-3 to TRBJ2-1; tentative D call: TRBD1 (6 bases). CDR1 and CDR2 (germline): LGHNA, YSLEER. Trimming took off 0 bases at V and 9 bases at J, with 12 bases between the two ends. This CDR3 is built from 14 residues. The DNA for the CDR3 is TGCGCCAGCAGCCAAGATTCGACAGGCGGTGAGCAGTTCTTC. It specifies CASSQDSTGGEQFF.

DNA for the CDR3: TGTGCCAGCAGTTTAAGGTCGGGAGCGAGGAGCAATCAGCCCCAGCATTTT. Its protein product is CASSLRSGARSNQPQHF. The V and J genes are TRBV12-3 or TRBV12-4 and TRBJ1-5; no firm D call. Trimming shortened V by 2 bases and J by 1 base, and 15 bases separated the two germline ends. CDR3 length: 17 amino acids.

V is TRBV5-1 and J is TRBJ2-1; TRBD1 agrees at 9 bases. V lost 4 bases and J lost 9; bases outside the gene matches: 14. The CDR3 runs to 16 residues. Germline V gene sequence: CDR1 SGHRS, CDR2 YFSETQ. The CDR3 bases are TGCGCCAGCAGCCCGATACCGGGACAGGGATGGGTTGAGCAGTTCTTC. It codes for CASSPIPGQGWVEQFF.